This T cell receptor (beta chain) was identified during a study of early T cells in non-severe SARS-CoV-2 infection. At the level of the study: Sequencing input comprised bulk RNA from unsorted whole blood; chain pairing was not available. Findings and limits, study-wide: Matching with VDJdb favored anti-spike CD8 responses (missing private and CD4 specificities).

In this sample, this clonotype turned up a few times. No antigen is known for it. Attachment of unique molecular identifiers was made to individual cDNA molecules. TCRdb re-derived calls from the 5' RACE reads in MiXCR, one entry per CDR3 protein. The sample holds some 35,000 distinct CDR3 sequences, less than 6.5% seen once. There are 14 residues in the CDR3. CDR1 SNHLY and CDR2 FYNNEI come from the germline V gene. Between the trimmed V and J ends, which lost 7 bases and 3 bases, there was a span of 15 bases. The chain recombines TRBV2 with TRBJ1-1; unclear D gene. The sequence was obtained from an adult who was a healthcare worker with PCR-confirmed SARS-CoV-2 infection or an uninfected control (not recorded which). Sequencing input: whole blood. In DNA form, the CDR3 reads TGTGCCAGCACGCGAAGGGTGAGAGACACTGAAGCTTTCTTT. Translating gives CASTRRVRDTEAFF.